Following are 23 T cell receptor beta chains from one sample sequenced in a study of identical twins. Each CDR3 protein is one row after TCRdb ran MiXCR on the 5' RACE reads. The sample contains roughly 630,000 distinct CDR3 sequences, around 7.5% of which appear only once. These data also featured in a second study, about yellow fever vaccine responses in identical twins.

Input material: PBMCs. These receptors all stem from a woman aged 18-29 years in good health.

This chain connects TRBV4-1 to TRBJ2-1; 8 bases agree with TRBD2. J was trimmed by 5 bases and V by 3 bases; bases with no gene match: 15. CDR1 and CDR2 (germline): MGHRA, YSYEKL. This CDR3 region has 18 residues. CDR3 sequence reads: CASSQPLIAGGVHNEQFF. Here the CDR3 DNA reads TGCGCCAGCAGCCAGCCCCTTATCGCGGGAGGCGTTCACAATGAGCAGTTCTTC.

This rearrangement joins TRBV5-1 to TRBJ2-7; D not resolved. The CDR3 length is 15 residues. Trimming left V 0 bases short and J 2 bases short, with 12 bases between. Germline V gene sequence: CDR1 SGHRS, CDR2 YFSETQ. In nucleotides, the CDR3 is TGCGCCAGCAGCTTGGGTGCGGACGGCGCCTACGAGCAGTACGTC. This translates into CASSLGADGAYEQYV.

The chain employs TRBV19 and TRBJ1-1; tentatively, D is TRBD1 (6 bases). The CDR3 covers 15 residues. Trimming removed 4 bases from V and 1 base from J, with 13 bases in between. Germline loops: CDR1 LNHDA, CDR2 SQIVND (reference sequence). The CDR3 DNA follows: TGTGCCAGTAGTACCTTGACAGGTCGGAACACTGAAGCTTTCTTT. As protein: CASSTLTGRNTEAFF.

This clonotype was counted between two and nine times. The chain employs TRBV4-1 and TRBJ2-1, with 10 bases aligning to TRBD2. V shed 1 base and J 7 bases; nucleotides not matched to a gene: 10. The CDR3 runs 17 residues. Germline lookup yields CDR1 MGHRA and CDR2 YSYEKL. CDR3 amino acids: CASSQGATLAGRNEQFF. The CDR3 coding sequence is TGCGCCAGCAGCCAAGGGGCGACACTAGCGGGGCGGAATGAGCAGTTCTTC.

This clonotype has a count of ten or more. This chain joins TRBV29-1 and TRBJ2-1, with TRBD2 as a possible D gene (6 bases). The ends were cut back, 1 base at V and 6 bases at J, with 7 bases in the middle. The germline CDR1 and CDR2 sequences are SQVTM and ANQGSEA. CDR3 size: 12 residues. As DNA, the CDR3 is TGCAGCGTTGAAGGTAGCGGCAATGAGCAGTTCTTC. This translates into CSVEGSGNEQFF.

This clonotype was counted between two and nine times. This chain uses TRBV6-5 with TRBJ2-1; 8 bases are shared with TRBD2. Unmatched junction bases numbered 9, after V lost 4 bases and J lost 7 bases. CDR3 length equals 15 residues. The V gene's germline CDR1 is MNHEY and CDR2 SVGAGI. CDR3 nucleotide sequence: TGTGCCAGCAGTTTGTTGTCGGGACTAGTGAATGAGCAGTTCTTC. Translation gives CASSLLSGLVNEQFF.

V and J are TRBV20-1 and TRBJ2-3; possibly TRBD2 for D (6 bases). V lost 0 bases and J 6 bases, leaving 10 bases between the germline ends. Germline CDR1 is DFQATT and CDR2 is SNEGSKA (reference sequence). The CDR3 spans 13 residues. The CDR3 DNA is TGCAGTGCTAGAGACGGAGGGCTCGATACGCAGTATTTT. This gives the protein CSARDGGLDTQYF.

This clonotype was found a few times. The chain recombines TRBV20-1 with TRBJ1-1, with D uncertain. This CDR3 has 13 residues. The V gene lost 5 bases and the J gene lost 5 bases, with 15 bases spanning the gap. CDR1 and CDR2 (germline): DFQATT, SNEGSKA (reference sequence). As DNA, the CDR3 is TGCAGTGCTTGGATTCGTGGGTGGACTGAAGCTTTCTTT. Translated: CSAWIRGWTEAFF.

In its sample, this clonotype was seen many times. The rearrangement joins TRBV5-4 to TRBJ2-7, with 15 positions matching TRBD2. This CDR3 region has 20 residues. The germline CDR1 and CDR2 sequences are SGHNT and YYREEE (reference sequence). The V gene end was trimmed by 2 bases and the J gene end by 9 bases; junction bases not matched to a gene: 21. The CDR3 DNA is TGTGCCAGCAGCTTCTACATATCCGGGACTAGCGGGAGGATAGTATCAGGGCAGTACTTC. This translates into CASSFYISGTSGRIVSGQYF.

This clonotype was found a few times. The chain links TRBV5-1 to TRBJ2-1; 10 nucleotides match TRBD2. Germline V gene lookup returns CDR1 SGHRS and CDR2 YFSETQ. This CDR3 region has 16 residues. Trimming removed 4 bases from V and 9 bases from J; junction bases left unmatched: 13. CDR3 DNA sequence: TGCGCCAGCAGCCACCCCCGGACTAGCGGAGAAGGTGAGCAGTTCTTC. Its protein is CASSHPRTSGEGEQFF. Complete variable domain (other parts from reference TRBV5-1 and TRBJ2-1): KAGVTQTPRYLIKTRGQQVTLSCSPISGHRSVSWYQQTPGQGLQFLFEYFSETQRNKGNFPGRFSGRQFSNSRSEMNVSTLELGDSALYLCASSHPRTSGEGEQFFGPGTRLTVL.

This chain connects TRBV5-1 to TRBJ2-5, with D possibly TRBD1 on 6 matching bases. The CDR3 is 15 amino acids. With 2 bases removed from V and 5 bases from J, the gap between germline ends came to 16 bases. Germline lookup yields CDR1 SGHRS and CDR2 YFSETQ. This CDR3 reads CASSLSGASVETQYF. CDR3 bases: TGCGCCAGCAGCTTATCAGGGGCGAGTGTGGAGACCCAGTACTTC.

This clonotype was seen ten or more times. This rearrangement joins TRBV20-1 to TRBJ2-1, with D perhaps being TRBD1 or TRBD2 (5 bases each). Trimming cost V 4 bases and J 5 bases, with 18 bases left between them. The germline gives CDR1 DFQATT, CDR2 SNEGSKA (reference sequence). The CDR3 spans 15 residues. The CDR3 sequence is CSAISETTGHNEQFF. CDR3 DNA: TGCAGTGCTATTAGTGAAACCACGGGGCACAATGAGCAGTTCTTC.

This clonotype has a handful of counts. The gene calls are TRBV24-1 and TRBJ2-1; 9 bases line up with TRBD1. Germline V gene lookup returns CDR1 KGHDR and CDR2 SFDVKD. This CDR3 has 14 residues. The ends lost 4 bases at V and 9 bases at J; junction bases unmatched: 6. The CDR3 sequence: CATSDPWTGVEQFF. As DNA, the CDR3 is TGTGCCACCAGTGACCCCTGGACAGGGGTTGAGCAGTTCTTC.

Many counts were recorded for this clonotype. The DNA for the CDR3 is TGCGCCAGCAGCCTTACCGGGGGCACGGGTAATGAAAAACTGTTTTTT. Its translation is CASSLTGGTGNEKLFF. V gene TRBV5-1 combines with J gene TRBJ1-4; D might be TRBD1 (6 bases). V lost 4 bases, J lost 4 bases, and 17 bases lay in between. The CDR3 length is 16 residues. Germline V gene data show CDR1 as SGHRS and CDR2 as YFSETQ. The variable domain in full, with the rest retrieved from reference TRBV5-1 and TRBJ1-4, is KAGVTQTPRYLIKTRGQQVTLSCSPISGHRSVSWYQQTPGQGLQFLFEYFSETQRNKGNFPGRFSGRQFSNSRSEMNVSTLELGDSALYLCASSLTGGTGNEKLFFGSGTQLSVL.

The table lists this clonotype with a few counts. V is TRBV18 and J is TRBJ2-7; perhaps D is TRBD1 or TRBD2 (5 bases each). CDR1 and CDR2 from the germline V gene are KGHSH and LQKENI. CDR3 length: 15 amino acids. V gave up 1 base and J gave up 3 bases, with 13 bases separating them. CDR3 coding DNA: TGTGCCAGCTCACCACTTGGGGCGGGTGGCTACGAGCAGTACTTC. Translation gives CASSPLGAGGYEQYF.

The chain carries TRBV6-6 and TRBJ2-2; no firm D call. This CDR3 contains 12 residues. Trimming took off 2 bases at V and 6 bases at J, with 4 bases between the two ends. CDR1 and CDR2 from the germline V gene are MNHNY and SVGAGI (reference sequence). The CDR3 loop is CASSYKAGELFF. Written as DNA, the CDR3 is TGTGCCAGCAGTTACAAGGCCGGGGAGCTGTTTTTT.

This clonotype has a handful of counts. The chain carries TRBV6-4 and TRBJ2-2, with 10 bases fitting TRBD2. CDR1 is MRHNA and CDR2 is SNTAGT in the germline V gene. Trimming removed 6 bases from V and 8 bases from J; junction bases left unmatched: 12. The CDR3 length is 16 residues. The CDR3 reads CASSPSGRAEAGELFF. In DNA, the CDR3 is TGTGCCAGCAGCCCCAGCGGGAGGGCCGAAGCGGGGGAGCTGTTTTTT.

This clonotype was found a few times. This chain links TRBV7-6 with TRBJ2-5; D not certain. This CDR3 is built from 14 residues. Germline V gene lookup returns CDR1 SGHVS and CDR2 FNYEAQ. V was pared by 10 bases and J by 5 bases, with 20 bases between. This CDR3 reads CATTQASSWETQYF. The CDR3 DNA follows: TGTGCCACCACGCAGGCTAGTTCATGGGAGACCCAGTACTTC.

This clonotype appeared many times. The gene calls are TRBV12-3 or TRBV12-4 and TRBJ2-5, with TRBD2 matching 7 bases. V lost 8 bases and J lost 10; bases outside the gene matches: 16. The CDR3 covers 14 residues. The CDR3 nucleotides read TGTGCCAGCGGGAGGGCACAACTTTATCCGCACCAGTACTTC. This codes for CASGRAQLYPHQYF.

This clonotype was seen repeatedly, ten times or more. This chain links TRBV5-1 with TRBJ2-5; 12 bases match TRBD2. CDR3 length equals 15 residues. The J segment lost 1 base and the V segment lost 4 bases, leaving 2 bases of the junction unmatched. Germline assignment: CDR1 SGHRS and CDR2 YFSETQ. The DNA of the CDR3 is TGCGCCAGCAGCCCTAGCGGGAGGGCCCAAGAGACCCAGTACTTC. Residues: CASSPSGRAQETQYF.

This clonotype was picked up many times. This chain connects TRBV5-1 to TRBJ1-1; D not certain. The length of the CDR3 is 13 residues. Germline values: CDR1 SGHRS, CDR2 YFSETQ. Trimming removed 7 bases from V and 4 bases from J, with 14 bases in between. The CDR3: CASRTPSGTEAFF. The CDR3 DNA reads as TGCGCCAGCCGAACTCCCTCGGGCACTGAAGCTTTCTTT.

The J gene is TRBJ2-2, the V gene TRBV20-1, with TRBD2 matching 9 bases. The V segment lost 6 bases and the J segment 5 bases; nucleotides outside the gene matches: 10. The germline CDR1 and CDR2 sequences are DFQATT and SNEGSKA (reference sequence). The CDR3 runs 15 residues. CDR3 region: CSARRSGRPTGELFF. CDR3 nucleotide sequence: TGCAGTGCGAGGCGTAGCGGGAGACCTACCGGGGAGCTGTTTTTT.

V and J are TRBV5-1 and TRBJ2-5, with D perhaps TRBD2 (5 bases). Germline CDR1 and CDR2: SGHRS and YFSETQ. The germline V and J ends were trimmed by 0 bases and 4 bases, with 13 bases remaining between them. The CDR3 contains 15 residues. The CDR3: CASSLALARGETQYF. DNA for the CDR3: TGCGCCAGCAGCTTGGCTCTAGCCCGAGGAGAGACCCAGTACTTC. The whole variable domain, remainder taken from reference TRBV5-1 and TRBJ2-5, is KAGVTQTPRYLIKTRGQQVTLSCSPISGHRSVSWYQQTPGQGLQFLFEYFSETQRNKGNFPGRFSGRQFSNSRSEMNVSTLELGDSALYLCASSLALARGETQYFGPGTRLLVL.